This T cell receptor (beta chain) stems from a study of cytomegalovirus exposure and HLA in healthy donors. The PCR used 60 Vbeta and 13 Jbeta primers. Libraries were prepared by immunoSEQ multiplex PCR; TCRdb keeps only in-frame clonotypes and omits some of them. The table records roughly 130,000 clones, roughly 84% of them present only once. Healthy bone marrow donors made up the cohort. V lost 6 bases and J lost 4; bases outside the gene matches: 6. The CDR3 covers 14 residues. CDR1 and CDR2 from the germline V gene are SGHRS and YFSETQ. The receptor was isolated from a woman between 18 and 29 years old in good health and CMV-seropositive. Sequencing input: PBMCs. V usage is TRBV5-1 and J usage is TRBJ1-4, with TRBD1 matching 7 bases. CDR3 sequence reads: CASNSGTDNEKLFF. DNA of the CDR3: TGCGCCAGCAACTCGGGGACAGATAATGAAAAACTGTTTTTT. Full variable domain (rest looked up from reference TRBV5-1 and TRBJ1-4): KAGVTQTPRYLIKTRGQQVTLSCSPISGHRSVSWYQQTPGQGLQFLFEYFSETQRNKGNFPGRFSGRQFSNSRSEMNVSTLELGDSALYLCASNSGTDNEKLFFGSGTQLSVL.